This TCR beta chain stems from a study of CD8 T cells in Susac syndrome. The junction had 8 bases not matched to a gene; V was cut back by 5 bases and J by 3 bases. This CDR3 is built from 15 residues. The germline CDR1 and CDR2 sequences are SGHRS and YFSETQ. Reverse transcription of about 0.45 to 1 ug RNA used random hexamers. From the immunoSEQ multiplex PCR reads, TCRdb called clonotypes with MiXCR, one entry per CDR3 protein. This table holds more than 150,000 distinct CDR3 sequences, about 92% found once. In regard to this clonotype: Antigen specificity is unknown.

In blood CD8+ and CD4+ T cells, TCR beta underwent sequencing. Controls were healthy donors (matched for age and sex). In contrast to the negatively isolated CD8+ and CD4+ T cells, TEMRA cells were FACS-enriched. The study's findings and limits: The study's TCR sequencing and HLA analysis drew on a certain number of individuals. That number was acknowledged as relatively small.

Sequenced: CD4+ T cells from PBMCs. This TCR derives from a human donor in good health. The chain links TRBV5-1 to TRBJ1-2, with 9 bases identical to TRBD1. The CDR3 nucleotides are TGCGCCAGCAGTTTAATTGGACAGGGGCACTATGGCTACACCTTC. It encodes CASSLIGQGHYGYTF.